This TCR beta chain was identified in a study of T cells in Graves' hyperthyroidism and ophthalmopathy. Study conclusions and caveats: The model foresaw ophthalmopathy a median roughly 6 months prior to onset.

Amplified TCR beta CDR3 regions came from RNA transcripts. Primed by the HTBI set, a first-round RT-PCR was run on the TCR CDR3. TCRdb re-called the multiplex PCR reads through MiXCR, storing one row per CDR3 protein. This table has around 420,000 distinct CDR3 sequences, 12% to 15% appearing once. There are many counts of this clonotype. Its antigen is undetermined. Looked up from germline, CDR1 is MDHEN and CDR2 is SYDVKM. V gave up 6 bases and J gave up 10 bases; unmatched junction bases: 9. This CDR3 region has 15 residues. Patients were excluded because of uncontrolled infection, other autoimmune disease, pregnancy or lactation. Together with thyroid ultrasound, orbital computed tomography, serum thyroxine and TRAb, clinical symptoms were used for diagnoses. It was approximately 9.4 ml of fresh peripheral blood that supplied the PBMCs.

This receptor was obtained from a woman aged 18 to 35 with Graves' hyperthyroidism. The sample comprised blood. The chain is built from TRBV28 and TRBJ2-1, with TRBD2 matching 13 bases. CDR3 amino acids: CASRLTSGRSREQFF. CDR3 sequence (DNA): TGTGCCAGCAGACTGACTAGCGGGAGGTCGAGGGAGCAGTTCTTC. Combining the CDR3 with reference TRBV28 and TRBJ2-1 gives the whole variable domain DVKVTQSSRYLVKRTGEKVFLECVQDMDHENMFWYRQDPGLGLRLIYFSYDVKMKEKGDIPEGYSVSREKKERFSLILESASTNQTSMYLCASRLTSGRSREQFFGPGTRLTVL.